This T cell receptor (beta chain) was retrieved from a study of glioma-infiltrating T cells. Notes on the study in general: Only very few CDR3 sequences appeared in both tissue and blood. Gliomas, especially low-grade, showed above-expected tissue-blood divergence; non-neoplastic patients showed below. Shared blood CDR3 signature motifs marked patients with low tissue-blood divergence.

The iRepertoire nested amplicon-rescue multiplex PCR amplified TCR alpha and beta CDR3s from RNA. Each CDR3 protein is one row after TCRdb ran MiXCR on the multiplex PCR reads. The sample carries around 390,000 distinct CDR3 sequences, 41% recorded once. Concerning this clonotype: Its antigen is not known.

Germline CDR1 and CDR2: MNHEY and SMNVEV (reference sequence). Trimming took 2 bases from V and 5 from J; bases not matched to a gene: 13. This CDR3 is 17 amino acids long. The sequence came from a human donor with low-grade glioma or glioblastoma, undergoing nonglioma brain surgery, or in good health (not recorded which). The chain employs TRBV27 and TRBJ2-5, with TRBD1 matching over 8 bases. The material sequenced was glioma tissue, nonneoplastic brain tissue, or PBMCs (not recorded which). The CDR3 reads CASSLGPTRTGRETQYF. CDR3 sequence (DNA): TGTGCCAGCAGTTTAGGTCCAACACGGACAGGGCGTGAGACCCAGTACTTC.